These T cell receptor beta chains were read from a single sample in a study of control samples from healthy donors and cancer patients. Produced via immunoSEQ multiplex PCR; TCRdb's table is partial and in-frame only. The sample lists 150,000 to 180,000 clones, about 94% seen once, with approximately 6.1% in the top ten. The specimen was blood. These receptors were obtained from a man between 35 and 55 years old in good health. Both conserved end residues are trimmed from each CDR3. D genes are given only for firm matches. A row's size may be missing; if present it is once, few, many or a size class.

.,TRBV10-3,.,TRBJ1-2,AISPEFRYGYT
once,TRBV7-8,.,TRBJ2-2,ASSPRTVNTGELF
.,TRBV28,.,TRBJ1-2,ASTNSLGRYGYT
.,TRBV6-6,.,TRBJ1-4,ATAREEYGKLF
.,TRBV7-2,.,TRBJ2-7,ASSLELNEQY
.,TRBV4-3,.,TRBJ1-5,ASSPGSNSGEPQH
.,TRBV2,.,TRBJ1-5,ASEGAPSNQPQH
.,TRBV3-1/TRBV3-2,.,TRBJ2-5,ASSVQAGPGETQY
once,TRBV6-5,.,TRBJ1-2,ASSGWGYGYT
.,TRBV24-1,.,TRBJ1-3,ATSDPRTGNTIY
.,TRBV2,TRBD1,TRBJ1-5,ASSELTGGGNQPQH
.,TRBV5-4,.,TRBJ1-3,ASSSGAHSGNTIY
.,TRBV6-5,TRBD2,TRBJ2-1,ASSTDGGNEQF
once,TRBV28,.,TRBJ1-5,ASSLSGGWLPQH
.,TRBV5-1,TRBD2,TRBJ2-2,ASSRGVNTGELF
.,TRBV6-1,TRBD2,TRBJ2-7,ASSEAASGGYEQY
.,TRBV7-9,TRBD2,TRBJ2-5,ASSGVLAGGDQETQY
few,TRBV6-1,TRBD1,TRBJ1-6,ASSDRQGYNSPLH
.,TRBV27,.,TRBJ1-4,ASSATGNEKLF
.,TRBV2,TRBD1,TRBJ1-2,ASSKDRGPYGYT
once,TRBV24-1,TRBD1,TRBJ2-1,ATSDQQGTGSANNEQF
.,TRBV27,.,TRBJ1-5,ASSSDWGMPQH
.,TRBV4-1,.,TRBJ1-4,ASAPDTGNEKLF
many,TRBV9,TRBD1,TRBJ2-4,ASSPQGAYIQY
few,TRBV7-2,.,TRBJ1-5,ASSLVGAPQPQH
.,TRBV3-1/TRBV3-2,.,TRBJ1-1,ASSPPGPLTEAF
.,TRBV25-1,.,TRBJ1-2,ASSDSIGTNYGYT
.,TRBV6-1,.,TRBJ1-1,ASSERGQTPGAF
.,TRBV10-3,TRBD1,TRBJ1-2,AISEQGESAGYT
.,TRBV2,.,TRBJ1-4,ASSRQSGNEKLF
.,TRBV12-3/TRBV12-4,.,TRBJ1-1,ASSLKRYTEAF
.,TRBV5-4,.,TRBJ1-1,ASSRYGGGPTEAF
.,TRBV7-2,TRBD2,TRBJ2-7,ASSREGNEQY
.,TRBV3-1/TRBV3-2,TRBD2,TRBJ2-5,ASSPLRLAGETQY
.,TRBV25-1,.,TRBJ1-1,ASSGRTGNTEAF
.,TRBV3-1/TRBV3-2,.,TRBJ1-1,ASSQGAPVGAF
.,TRBV6-5,.,TRBJ1-2,ASRGSGESYGYT
.,TRBV9,TRBD1,TRBJ1-3,ASSDGDSSGNTIY
.,TRBV7-2,TRBD1,TRBJ1-1,ASSSPTGKADTEAF
once,TRBV9,.,TRBJ1-6,ASSVERSNSPLH
once,TRBV7-9,.,TRBJ1-3,ATSTESSGNTIY
.,TRBV11-2,TRBD1,TRBJ1-1,ASSFTGGAGTEAF